This TCR beta chain was recorded in a study of blood T cell repertoires in COVID-19 (TCRdb year 2020). Concerning the study at large: Collaborator samples came from the United States, Italy and Spain and covered acute and convalescent phases of COVID-19. The material from the prospective study consisted of cDNA or gDNA derived from T cells, B-cell-depleted T cells, or PBMCs. Subjects who had been exposed to COVID-19, were actively infected with it, or had recovered from it provided the deeply sampled blood TCRbeta repertoires that made up the dataset. The repertoires were made available in a free public database intended to serve as a resource for research on the immune response to SARS-CoV-2. The samples were drawn from two sources: the first 160 participants of the ongoing ImmuneRACE study, and 950 to 1,500 subjects contributed by 6 global collaborators. Sample metadata almost always included a de-identified subject ID, COVID-19 status, age in years and sex. Where available, HLA class I and class II types were obtained from metadata supplied by the sample provider rather than from assay-based typing.

With regard to this clone: The antigen it recognizes is unknown. No base qualities exist here, and no much larger clone lies one base off it.

The collaborating institutions used their own protocols to collect whole blood in K2EDTA tubes. For TCRbeta analysis, collaborator samples were shipped as frozen whole blood, as isolated PBMCs, or as DNA extracted from either sample type. General findings and caveats noted by the study authors: Clinical and demographic metadata were provided uncurated, with the amount varying by source and participant.

The immunoSEQ Assay, a bias-controlled multiplex PCR, was used to amplify TCRbeta CDR3 regions from genomic DNA. As for the authors' bioinformatics: The number of nucleated cells in each sample was estimated by amplification of reference gene primers within the assay. To quantify the absolute abundance of each unique TCRbeta CDR3 rearrangement, sequence reads were collapsed and filtered. Productive Simpson clonality was computed per sample as the square root of Simpson's diversity index over productive rearrangements. Here the immuneACCESS table is served through TCRdb, limited to in-frame sequences with V and J called. Missing clones are a known gap in these copies; in checked studies unresolved V genes cover under half, and the rest lacks a known reason. V and J calls plus clone size are reproduced from that table; the DNA served to infer D and trimming. Present in this sample are under 70,000 clones, nearly 90% of which were seen just once. The ten largest make up 13% of the sample.

Material: peripheral blood. The TCR was taken from a man in his sixties with active COVID-19.

Read as DNA, the sequence is TGTGCCAGCAGTGTGGATACCGGGGACATTCAGTACTTC. This translates into CASSVDTGDIQYF. The chain was built from TRBV2 and TRBJ2-4; the best D guess is TRBD2, with 5 bases matching. V drops 4 bases and J drops 8 bases, leaving 12 bases in between. Reading from cysteine to phenylalanine, the CDR3 counts 13 amino acids. Only the CDR3 DNA is retained, 39 bases long and in frame from the first base. CDR1 SNHLY and CDR2 FYNNEI are derived from the germline V gene.